What follows are 30 T cell receptor beta chains derived from one specimen sequenced in a study of blood T cell repertoires in COVID-19. TCRdb's table, derived via immunoSEQ multiplex PCR, lists solely in-frame clones and lacks some. The table records some 180,000 clones, approximately 85% of them present only once. The sample comprised peripheral blood. The receptors shown here come from a woman aged 60 to 75 with acute or convalescent COVID-19.

CDR3 residues: CASSLIRGTEAFF. The CDR3 DNA is TGTGCCAGCAGTCTGATTCGGGGGACTGAAGCTTTCTTT. The chain links TRBV2 to TRBJ1-1, with D possibly TRBD1 on 5 matching bases. Trimming took off 5 bases at V and 5 bases at J, with 12 bases between the two ends. Germline values: CDR1 SNHLY, CDR2 FYNNEI. The CDR3 length is 13 residues.

This chain links TRBV21-1 with TRBJ2-3; the table's TRBD1 call for D was not verified on the DNA. TRBV21-1 is a pseudogene locus. CDR3 length: 14 amino acids. CDR3 sequence (DNA): TGTGCCAGCAGGGACAGGGTGGGCACAGATACGCAGTATTTT. This translates into CASRDRVGTDTQYF.

The genes are TRBV27 and TRBJ1-2, with 7 bases matching TRBD1. CDR1 and CDR2 from the germline V gene are MNHEY and SMNVEV (reference sequence). J gave up 8 bases and V 5 bases, and 11 bases lay outside the gene matches. CDR3 length: 14 residues. CDR3 sequence (DNA): TGTGCCAGCAGTCCCCGGGACAGCAGGATGGGCTACACCTTC. This encodes CASSPRDSRMGYTF.

This clone showed up just a few times. The V call is TRBV5-1, the J call TRBJ1-3; D remains ambiguous. CDR1 is SGHRS, CDR2 YFSETQ, per germline. With 0 bases removed from V and 4 bases from J, the gap between germline ends came to 11 bases. The CDR3 consists of 15 residues. DNA of the CDR3: TGCGCCAGCAGCTTGGCCGGGGTGGGAGGAAACACCATATATTTT. This codes for CASSLAGVGGNTIYF.

The rearrangement links TRBV11-3 to TRBJ2-2, with 16 bases identical to TRBD2. The CDR3 sequence is 17 residues long. J gave up 6 bases and V 5 bases, and 6 bases lay outside the gene matches. Germline CDR1 and CDR2: SGHNT and YENEEA. The CDR3 reads CASSQPGLAGGAGELFF. DNA for the CDR3: TGTGCCAGCAGCCAGCCGGGACTAGCGGGAGGGGCCGGGGAGCTGTTTTTT.

The chain has TRBV3-1 (or the pseudogene TRBV3-2) and TRBJ1-4, with 9 positions matching TRBD1. The V segment lost 4 bases and the J segment 6 bases; nucleotides outside the gene matches: 3. CDR1 LGHDT and CDR2 YNNKEL come from the germline V gene (reference sequence). The CDR3 loop spans 14 amino acids. The chain's CDR3 is CASSPTGGDEKLFF. CDR3 bases: TGTGCCAGCAGCCCCACAGGGGGCGATGAAAAACTGTTTTTT.

The genes are TRBV4-2 and TRBJ2-1; 7 bases agree with TRBD1. Germline values: CDR1 LGHNA, CDR2 YNFKEQ. This CDR3 has 15 residues. V lost 1 base, J lost 5 bases, and 5 bases stayed unmatched. The CDR3 DNA reads as TGTGCCAGCAGCCAAGCCGGGACAGTAAACAATGAGCAGTTCTTC. This encodes CASSQAGTVNNEQFF.

The DNA of the CDR3 is TGTGCCAGCAGTTTGTTACAGAACACTGAAGCTTTCTTT. It codes for CASSLLQNTEAFF. The chain couples TRBV12-3 or TRBV12-4 to TRBJ1-1; D remains ambiguous. The CDR3 is 13 amino acids. V was shortened by 3 bases and J by 1 base, with 6 bases between the two germline ends.

The rearrangement joins TRBV19 to TRBJ1-3; D is unclear. V lost 8 bases and J 1 base, leaving 12 bases between the germline ends. The CDR3 covers 14 residues. CDR1 and CDR2 (germline): LNHDA, SQIVND (reference sequence). The CDR3 DNA reads as TGTGCCAGTGCTTCAACCGGTTCTGGAAACACCATATATTTT. As protein: CASASTGSGNTIYF.

This sequence joins TRBV7-8 and TRBJ2-3; 11 bases match TRBD2. In germline, CDR1 is SGHVS, CDR2 FQNEAQ. The trim removed 2 bases at V and 5 bases at J, leaving 12 bases unmatched. The CDR3 runs 18 residues. CDR3 region: CASSLRVAGGPFRDTQYF. CDR3 DNA: TGTGCCAGCAGCTTAAGGGTAGCGGGAGGGCCGTTCAGAGATACGCAGTATTTT.

J is TRBJ2-1 and V is TRBV6-2 or TRBV6-3; the match to TRBD2 covers 8 bases. The germline gives CDR1 MNHEY, CDR2 SVGEGT. V lost 2 bases and J lost 5; bases outside the gene matches: 11. CDR3 size: 17 residues. The CDR3 sequence: CASSYVLEREKNNEQFF. DNA of the CDR3: TGTGCCAGCAGTTACGTCCTAGAGCGGGAGAAAAACAATGAGCAGTTCTTC.

A few counts support this clone. The gene calls are TRBV2 and TRBJ1-2; D call uncertain. The CDR3 runs 15 residues. CDR1 and CDR2 (germline): SNHLY, FYNNEI. V lost 7 bases and J lost 4, with 19 bases in between. The CDR3 DNA reads as TGTGCCAGCAATCAACGGACGAGGGTAATCTATGGCTACACCTTC. It is translated as CASNQRTRVIYGYTF.

The rearrangement links TRBV6-6 to TRBJ1-2, with unresolved D. Between the trimmed V and J ends, which lost 6 bases and 4 bases, there was a span of 15 bases. Germline CDR1 and CDR2: MNHNY and SVGAGI (reference sequence). CDR3 length equals 14 residues. CDR3 coding DNA: TGTGCCAGCAGCGGAGGGAGCATTGTCTATGGCTACACCTTC. Translating it yields CASSGGSIVYGYTF.

This rearrangement joins TRBV18 to TRBJ1-5; 10 bases agree with TRBD1. CDR1 KGHSH and CDR2 LQKENI come from the germline V gene. This CDR3 is 16 amino acids long. The V and J ends lost 4 bases and 3 bases, in that order; junction bases with no gene match: 6. The CDR3: CASSRGDRGFNQPQHF. The CDR3 DNA sequence: TGTGCCAGCTCACGAGGGGACAGGGGTTTCAATCAGCCCCAGCATTTT. Full variable domain (remainder filled in from reference TRBV18 and TRBJ1-5): NAGVMQNPRHLVRRRGQEARLRCSPMKGHSHVYWYRQLPEEGLKFMVYLQKENIIDESGMPKERFSAEFPKEGPSILRIQQVVRGDSAAYFCASSRGDRGFNQPQHFGDGTRLSIL.

DNA for the CDR3: TGTGCCAGCAGCCGTGAAGGGGGTATTAATGGCTACACCTTC. Translated: CASSREGGINGYTF. The chain uses TRBV3-1 (or the pseudogene TRBV3-2) and TRBJ1-2; D possibly corresponds to TRBD1 (6 bases). The CDR3 is made up of 14 amino acids. Per the germline V gene, CDR1 is LGHDT and CDR2 is YNNKEL (reference sequence). Trimming took 4 bases from V and 6 from J, leaving 15 bases between them.

V usage is TRBV19 and J usage is TRBJ1-6; D unresolved. The CDR3 extends over 18 amino acids. V was trimmed by 4 bases and J by 0 bases, leaving 16 bases between them. CDR1 and CDR2 (germline): LNHDA, SQIVND (reference sequence). The CDR3 sequence: CASSTPSGLSSYNSPLHF. The DNA for the CDR3 is TGTGCCAGTAGTACCCCGTCAGGTCTTAGCTCCTATAATTCACCCCTCCACTTT.

The rearrangement links TRBV7-8 to TRBJ1-5; 10 nucleotides align to TRBD1. CDR3 length: 17 residues. The V gene's germline CDR1 is SGHVS and CDR2 FQNEAQ. The J segment lost 0 bases and the V segment lost 1 base, leaving 3 bases of the junction unmatched. The CDR3 DNA reads as TGTGCCAGCAGCTTAGGGGACAGGGGCCTTAGCAATCAGCCCCAGCATTTT. The encoded protein is CASSLGDRGLSNQPQHF.

There are many counts of this clone. The rearrangement uses TRBV19 and TRBJ2-7, with TRBD1 identical over 9 bases. V lost 7 bases and J lost 4; bases outside the gene matches: 8. The V gene's germline CDR1 is LNHDA and CDR2 SQIVND (reference sequence). This CDR3 region has 14 residues. As DNA, the CDR3 is TGTGCCAGTACCCCGGGACAGGGAGGATACGAGCAGTACTTC. This translates into CASTPGQGGYEQYF.

The V and J genes are TRBV3-1 (or the pseudogene TRBV3-2) and TRBJ2-5; 9 bases align to TRBD2. After removal of 2 bases from V and 3 bases from J, the junction contained 10 bases not matched to a gene. CDR3 length equals 17 residues. CDR1 is LGHDT and CDR2 is YNNKEL in the germline V gene (reference sequence). The CDR3 bases are TGTGCCAGCAGCCAATCTGGACTAGCGCCAACAAAAGAGACCCAGTACTTC. Its protein product is CASSQSGLAPTKETQYF.

This sequence joins TRBV5-1 and TRBJ1-6; TRBD1 agrees at 7 bases. The V and J ends lost 3 bases and 13 bases, in that order; junction bases with no gene match: 7. This CDR3 spans 13 amino acids. From germline, CDR1 is SGHRS and CDR2 YFSETQ. The chain's CDR3 is CASSSGQLYPLHF. The CDR3 DNA follows: TGCGCCAGCAGCTCGGGACAGCTGTACCCCCTCCACTTT.

In its sample, this clone was seen a few times. The chain combines TRBV25-1 with TRBJ1-2; 7 bases are shared with TRBD1. CDR3 length: 14 amino acids. V lost 3 bases, J lost 6 bases, and 7 bases stayed unmatched. CDR1 and CDR2 (germline): MGHDK, SYGVNS. The CDR3 DNA reads TGTGCCAGCAGTGACCTAGACAGGGAAAATGGCTACACCTTC. This sequence encodes CASSDLDRENGYTF.

This sequence joins TRBV4-1 and TRBJ2-1, with unresolved D. V was pared by 0 bases and J by 4 bases, with 13 bases between. CDR1 MGHRA and CDR2 YSYEKL come from the germline V gene. The CDR3 length is 16 residues. The DNA for the CDR3 is TGCGCCAGCAGCCAAGATGGTTCTCGGCGGTACAATGAGCAGTTCTTC. As protein: CASSQDGSRRYNEQFF.

This sequence joins TRBV7-3 and TRBJ2-7, with 9 bases fitting TRBD2. Germline assignment: CDR1 SGHTA and CDR2 FQGTGA. The CDR3 extends over 15 amino acids. V was pared by 2 bases and J by 4 bases, with 6 bases of the junction left unmatched. CDR3 protein: CASSLLAGEGYEQYF. CDR3 nucleotide sequence: TGTGCCAGCAGCTTATTAGCGGGAGAGGGGTACGAGCAGTACTTC.

The genes are TRBV7-2 and TRBJ1-2; no definite D call. The CDR3 runs to 13 residues. The V gene lost 6 bases and the J gene lost 12 bases, with 20 bases spanning the gap. CDR1 and CDR2 (germline): SGHTA, FQGNSA. As DNA, the CDR3 is TGTGCCAGCAGTCCGGTCGGGGTCCGGGAGAACACCTTC. Translating gives CASSPVGVRENTF. The complete variable domain, with remaining parts taken from reference TRBV7-2 and TRBJ1-2, reads GAGVSQSPSNKVTEKGKDVELRCDPISGHTALYWYRQSLGQGLEFLIYFQGNSAPDKSGLPSDRFSAERTGGSVSTLTIQRTQQEDSAVYLCASSPVGVRENTFGSGTRLTVV.

This clone is categorized as medium-sized. The V gene is TRBV18, the J gene TRBJ2-1, with 10 bases lining up with TRBD1. The V and J ends lost 4 bases and 8 bases, in that order; junction bases with no gene match: 5. CDR1 and CDR2 (germline): KGHSH, LQKENI. The length of the CDR3 is 14 residues. The CDR3 DNA reads TGTGCCAGCTCACTCGGGACAGGGGTGTATGAGCAGTTCTTC. Translated: CASSLGTGVYEQFF.

The chain has TRBV3-1 (or the pseudogene TRBV3-2) and TRBJ1-6, with unresolved D. This CDR3 spans 13 amino acids. V lost 0 bases, J lost 8 bases, and 5 bases lay in between. Per germline, CDR1 LGHDT and CDR2 YNNKEL (reference sequence). The CDR3 spells CASSQDEDSPLHF. The CDR3, as DNA: TGTGCCAGCAGCCAAGATGAGGATTCACCCCTCCACTTT.

CDR3 nucleotides: TGTGCCAGCAGTTCCGACGGACTAGCGGGAATCTACGAGCAGTACTTC. Its protein product is CASSSDGLAGIYEQYF. The chain is built from TRBV6-5 and TRBJ2-7; 12 nucleotides line up with TRBD2. CDR1 MNHEY and CDR2 SVGAGI come from the germline V gene. The CDR3 loop spans 16 amino acids. V was clipped by 4 bases and J by 3 bases; unmatched bases: 7.

The V call is TRBV5-1, the J call TRBJ1-6; 8 positions match TRBD1. This CDR3 is 17 amino acids long. CDR1 is SGHRS and CDR2 is YFSETQ in the germline V gene. Germline trimming cut 1 base from V and 5 bases from J; bases unmatched to any gene: 8. In DNA form, the CDR3 reads TGCGCCAGCAGCTTGAGGGGTTACAGGGGGGATAATTCACCCCTCCACTTT. It encodes CASSLRGYRGDNSPLHF.

The rearrangement links TRBV7-9 to TRBJ2-1; D is uncertain. Germline V CDR1 and CDR2: SEHNR, FQNEAQ (reference sequence). The V end was cut by 5 bases, the J end by 7 bases, with 12 bases between. This CDR3 region has 13 residues. The CDR3 here is CASSPTGVNEQFF. CDR3 DNA sequence: TGTGCCAGCAGCCCTACCGGAGTTAATGAGCAGTTCTTC.

The chain joins TRBV28 to TRBJ1-6, with 7 nucleotides matching TRBD1. The V segment lost 3 bases and the J segment 10 bases; nucleotides outside the gene matches: 12. Germline V gene data show CDR1 as MDHEN and CDR2 as SYDVKM. The CDR3 runs 16 residues. The CDR3 DNA follows: TGTGCCAGCAGTTTTCGGCTCGGGGCAGGGGGATCACCCCTCCACTTT. This codes for CASSFRLGAGGSPLHF.